This T cell receptor (beta chain) was captured in a study of cytomegalovirus exposure and HLA in healthy donors. Study-wide results and caveats: For TCR beta chains, V- and J-gene trimming was later linked to a missense DCLRE1C variant.

The PCR made use of 60 Vbeta and 13 Jbeta primers. Assay used: immunoSEQ multiplex PCR; TCRdb lists only in-frame clones, some missing. In the table there are approximately 120,000 clones, approximately 70% of which are singletons. The V gene end was trimmed by 4 bases and the J gene end by 0 bases; junction bases not matched to a gene: 7. Germline-derived CDR1 and CDR2 are SGHNT and YYREEE (reference sequence). This CDR3 spans 17 amino acids. About this clone itself: Its specificity is unknown.

What was sequenced was PBMCs. This TCR was recovered from a woman aged 70-85 years in good health and CMV-seropositive. This chain uses TRBV5-4 with TRBJ1-6, with 7 bases that match TRBD1. DNA of the CDR3: TGTGCCAGCAGCCCCGACAGGGTTAGCTCCTATAATTCACCCCTCCACTTT. Translating gives CASSPDRVSSYNSPLHF.